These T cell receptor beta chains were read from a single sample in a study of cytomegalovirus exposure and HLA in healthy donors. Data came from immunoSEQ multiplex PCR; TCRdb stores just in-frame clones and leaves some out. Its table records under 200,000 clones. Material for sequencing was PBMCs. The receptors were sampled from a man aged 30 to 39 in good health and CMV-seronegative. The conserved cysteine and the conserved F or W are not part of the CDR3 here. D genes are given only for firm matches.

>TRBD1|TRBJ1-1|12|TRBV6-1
ASSDGQGVFEAF
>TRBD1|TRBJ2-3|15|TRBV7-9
ASSFTRGGGSTDTQY
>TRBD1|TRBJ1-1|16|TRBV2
ASSEELVEGRGVSEAF
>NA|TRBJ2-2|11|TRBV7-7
ASSLGPTGELF
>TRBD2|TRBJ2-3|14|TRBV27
ASSLSGVPSTDTQY
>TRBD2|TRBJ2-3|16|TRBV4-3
ASSQGTLAGGNTDTQY
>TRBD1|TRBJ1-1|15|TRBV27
ASSFQISTGGNTEAF
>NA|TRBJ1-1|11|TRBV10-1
ASRRGQNTEAF
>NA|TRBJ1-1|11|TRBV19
ASRLRESTEAF
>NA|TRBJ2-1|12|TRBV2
ASKAGPTYNEQF
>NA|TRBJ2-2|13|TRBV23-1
ASSTSPGNTGELF
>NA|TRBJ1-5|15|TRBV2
ASSEEQARNSNQPQH
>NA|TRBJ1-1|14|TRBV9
ASSPRGRAGFTEAF
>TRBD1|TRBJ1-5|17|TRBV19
ASSIGGRGVEDSNQPQH
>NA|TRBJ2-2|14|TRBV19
ASITTGASNTGELF
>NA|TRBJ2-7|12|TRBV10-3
AISESELVNEQY
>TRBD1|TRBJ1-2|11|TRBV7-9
ATRQGGLYGYT
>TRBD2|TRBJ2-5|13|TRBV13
ASSLGLAGAETQY
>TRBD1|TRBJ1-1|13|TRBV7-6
ASSLTGGVNTEAF
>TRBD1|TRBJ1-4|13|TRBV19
ASSMGGQGNEKLF
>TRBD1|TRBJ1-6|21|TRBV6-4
ASSDSAGVEDRGWSSYNSPLH
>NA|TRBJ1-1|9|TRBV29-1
SVGRDTEAF
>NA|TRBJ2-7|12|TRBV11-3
ASSLGQSSYEQY
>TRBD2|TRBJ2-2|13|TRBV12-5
AIGSGSPNTGELF
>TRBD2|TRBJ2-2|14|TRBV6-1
ASSDVGGNPTGELF
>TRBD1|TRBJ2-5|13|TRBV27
ASSSQGAGQETQY
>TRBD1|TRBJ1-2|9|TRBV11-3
ASSSDRAEI
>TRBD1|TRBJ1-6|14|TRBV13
ASSPASGTGRSPLH
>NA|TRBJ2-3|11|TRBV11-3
ASTMTSTDTQY
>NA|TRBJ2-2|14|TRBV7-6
ASSFPGRTNTGELF
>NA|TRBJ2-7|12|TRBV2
ASSEEGGTYEQY
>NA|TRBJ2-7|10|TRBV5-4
ASSRYRDEQY
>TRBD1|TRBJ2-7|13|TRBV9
ASSALGTGGGEQY
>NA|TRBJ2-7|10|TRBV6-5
ASSPLGAEQY
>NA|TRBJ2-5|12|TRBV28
ASSALASAQTQY
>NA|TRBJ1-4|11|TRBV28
ASLAATNEKLF
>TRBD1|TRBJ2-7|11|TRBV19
ASSPDRGYEQY
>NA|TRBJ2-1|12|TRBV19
ASSISATYLEQF
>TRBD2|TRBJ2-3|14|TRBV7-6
ASTSFSWTSSDTQY
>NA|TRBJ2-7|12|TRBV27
ASSLSRQTYEQY
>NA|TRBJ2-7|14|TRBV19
ASSSSSGSGFHEQY
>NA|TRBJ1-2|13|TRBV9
ASSPLSDFNYGYT
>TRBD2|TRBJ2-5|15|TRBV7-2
ASSLARRTSGYETQY
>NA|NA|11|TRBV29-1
SASMGTTYEQY
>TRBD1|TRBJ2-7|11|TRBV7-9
ASSSTGEDEQY
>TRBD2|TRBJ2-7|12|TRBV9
ASSVGGGTYEQY
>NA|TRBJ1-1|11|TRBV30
AWQSISGTEAF
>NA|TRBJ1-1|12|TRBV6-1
ASSAGGWNTEAF
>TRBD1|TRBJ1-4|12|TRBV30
AWSAGTGDEKLF
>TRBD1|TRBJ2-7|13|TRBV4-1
ASSHGDRGSYEQY
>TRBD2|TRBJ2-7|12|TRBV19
ASSVGGAGYEQY
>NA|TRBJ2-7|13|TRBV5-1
ASSWDGTNSYEQY
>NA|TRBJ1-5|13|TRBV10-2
ASSEDGNSNQPQH
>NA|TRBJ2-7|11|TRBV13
ASSLRIAYEQY
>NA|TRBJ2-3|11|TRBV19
ASSIGGPDTQY